The sequence of this TCR beta chain was determined in a study of CD8+ T cells in alopecia areata. cDNA prepared by RNA extraction and subsequent reverse transcription served as the template for sequencing. Clones were sequenced by immunoSEQ multiplex PCR, and TCRdb holds only the in-frame ones, with some missing. The data contain some 220,000 clones, 50% to 70% of them singletons. V was cut by 2 bases and J by 0 bases, with 17 bases left in between. The CDR3 is made up of 18 amino acids. Germline CDR1 reads SNHLY; CDR2 reads FYNNEI. Specified treatment: oral pan-JAK inhibitor, 5-10 mg twice daily. The V gene is TRBV2, the J gene TRBJ2-1, with D perhaps matching TRBD1 (6 bases). This clonotype originated in a human donor with alopecia areata. The sequences come from CD4+ T cells sorted from blood, collected at week 4, from a patient treated with tofacitinib. CDR3 sequence: CASSERGTGLSSYNEQFF. CDR3 coding DNA: TGTGCCAGCAGTGAAAGGGGGACGGGCCTGAGCTCCTACAATGAGCAGTTCTTC.